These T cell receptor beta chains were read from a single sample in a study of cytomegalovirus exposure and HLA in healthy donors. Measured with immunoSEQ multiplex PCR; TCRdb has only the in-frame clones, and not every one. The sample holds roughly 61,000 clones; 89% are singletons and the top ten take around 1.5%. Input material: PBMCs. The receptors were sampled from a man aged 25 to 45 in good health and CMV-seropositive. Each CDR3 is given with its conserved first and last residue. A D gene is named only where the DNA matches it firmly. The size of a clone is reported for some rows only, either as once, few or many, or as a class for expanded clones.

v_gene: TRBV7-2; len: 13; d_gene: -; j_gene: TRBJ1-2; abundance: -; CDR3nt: TGTGCCAGCAGCTTTCCGGGGGGAGATGGCTACACCTTC; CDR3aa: CASSFPGGDGYTF
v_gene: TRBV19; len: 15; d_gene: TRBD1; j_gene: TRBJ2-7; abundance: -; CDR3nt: TGTGCCAGTAGTATAACACAGGGGCACGGATACGAGCAGTACTTC; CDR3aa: CASSITQGHGYEQYF
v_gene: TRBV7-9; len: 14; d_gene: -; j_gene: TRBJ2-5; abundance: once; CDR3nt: TGTGCCAGCAGCACATGGGGCAATCAAGAGACCCAGTACTTC; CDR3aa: CASSTWGNQETQYF
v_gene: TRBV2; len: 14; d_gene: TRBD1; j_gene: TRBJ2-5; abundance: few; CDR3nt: TGTGCCAGCAGTAAGGACAGGAGCCAAGAGACCCAGTACTTC; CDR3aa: CASSKDRSQETQYF
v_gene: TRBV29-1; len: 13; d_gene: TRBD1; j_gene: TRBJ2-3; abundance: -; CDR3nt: TGCAGCGCTGAAGAGACAGGGGACGGTACGCAGTATTTT; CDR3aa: CSAEETGDGTQYF
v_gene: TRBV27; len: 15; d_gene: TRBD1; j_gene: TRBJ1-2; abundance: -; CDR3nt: TGTGCCAGCAGTCCCATACGCGTGACAGGGGTCGGCTACACCTTC; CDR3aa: CASSPIRVTGVGYTF
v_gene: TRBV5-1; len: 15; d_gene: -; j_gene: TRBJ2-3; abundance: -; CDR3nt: TGCGCCAGCAGCTTGGATCCTAGTAGCACAGATACGCAGTATTTT; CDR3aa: CASSLDPSSTDTQYF
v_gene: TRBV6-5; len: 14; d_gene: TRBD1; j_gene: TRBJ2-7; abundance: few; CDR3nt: TGTGCCAGCAGTTACCGGGGACAGGGGGCGCGACAGTACTTC; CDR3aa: CASSYRGQGARQYF
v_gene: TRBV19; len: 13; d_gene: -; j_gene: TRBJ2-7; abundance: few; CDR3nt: TGTGCCACTTCAGGGGCCTCCAGGGACGAGCAGTACTTC; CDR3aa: CATSGASRDEQYF
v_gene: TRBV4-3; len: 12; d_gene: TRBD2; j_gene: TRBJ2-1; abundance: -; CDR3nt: TGCGCCAGCAGCCAAGATAAGCGGGAACAGTTCTTC; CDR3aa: CASSQDKREQFF
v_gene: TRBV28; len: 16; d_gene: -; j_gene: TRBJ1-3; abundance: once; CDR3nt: TGTGCCAGCAGTTTAAGGTCGGGGTTTTCTGGAAACACCATATATTTT; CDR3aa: CASSLRSGFSGNTIYF
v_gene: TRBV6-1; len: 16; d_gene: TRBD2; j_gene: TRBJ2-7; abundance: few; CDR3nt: TGTGCCAGCAGTGCCCGGACTAGCGGGAGCTTCTACGAGCAGTACTTC; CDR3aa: CASSARTSGSFYEQYF
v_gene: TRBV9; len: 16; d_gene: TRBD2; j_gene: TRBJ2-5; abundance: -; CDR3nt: TGTGCCAGCAGCGTAGCGATTAGCGGGAACACGGAGACCCAGTACTTC; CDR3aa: CASSVAISGNTETQYF
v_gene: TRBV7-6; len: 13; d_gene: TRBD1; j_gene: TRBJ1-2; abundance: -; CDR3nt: TGTGCCAGCAGCTCCGGGACAGCGTTTGACTACACCTTC; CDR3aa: CASSSGTAFDYTF
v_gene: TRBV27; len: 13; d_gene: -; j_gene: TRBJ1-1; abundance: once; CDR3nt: TGTGCCAGCAGTTTAGTAGGGGCCCCGAAGGCTTTCTTT; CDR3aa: CASSLVGAPKAFF
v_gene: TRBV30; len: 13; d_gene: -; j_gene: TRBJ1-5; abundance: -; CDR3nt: TGTGCCTGGAGCCCTCGGGGAAATCAGCCCCAGCATTTT; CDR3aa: CAWSPRGNQPQHF
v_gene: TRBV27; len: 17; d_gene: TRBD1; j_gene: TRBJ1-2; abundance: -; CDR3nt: TGTGCCAGCAGTTTATCTTCGGGACAGTTGGAGATCTATGGCTACACCTTC; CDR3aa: CASSLSSGQLEIYGYTF
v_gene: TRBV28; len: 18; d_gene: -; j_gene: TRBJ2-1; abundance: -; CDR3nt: TGTGCCAGCAGTCCTACCGTTGGCGCCAGGGTGTCTGGGAATGAGCAGTTCTTC; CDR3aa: CASSPTVGARVSGNEQFF
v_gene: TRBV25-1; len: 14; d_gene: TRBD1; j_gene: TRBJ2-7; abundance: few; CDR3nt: TGTGCCAGCAGTGCCGAAGACAGGGCCTACGAGCAGTACTTC; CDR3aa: CASSAEDRAYEQYF
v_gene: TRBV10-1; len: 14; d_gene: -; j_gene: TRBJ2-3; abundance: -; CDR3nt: TGCGCCAGCAGTTCACACAGGGGGGGGGATACGCAGTATTTT; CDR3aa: CASSSHRGGDTQYF
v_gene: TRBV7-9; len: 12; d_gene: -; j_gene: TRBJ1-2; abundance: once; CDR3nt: TGTGCCAGCAGCTTAGTTGCCGGGTTAGAGGCCTTC; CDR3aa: CASSLVAGLEAF
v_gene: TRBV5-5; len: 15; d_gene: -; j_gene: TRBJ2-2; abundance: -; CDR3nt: TGTGCCAGCAGCACCACAGGGAGATCCACCGGGGAGCTGTTTTTT; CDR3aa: CASSTTGRSTGELFF
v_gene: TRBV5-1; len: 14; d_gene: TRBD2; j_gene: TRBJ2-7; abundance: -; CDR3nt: TGCGCCAGCAGCTTCGCTAGCGGATCCTACGAGCAGTACTTC; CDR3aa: CASSFASGSYEQYF
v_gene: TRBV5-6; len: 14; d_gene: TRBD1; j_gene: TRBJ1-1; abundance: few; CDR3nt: TGTGCCAGCAGTTTCGGGACAGGGTGGTCTGAAGCTTTCTTT; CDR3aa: CASSFGTGWSEAFF
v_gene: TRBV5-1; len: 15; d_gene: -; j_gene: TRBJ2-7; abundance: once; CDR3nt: TGCGCCAGCAGCTGGGGCTCGGGTCGGGCCTACGAGCAGTACTTC; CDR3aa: CASSWGSGRAYEQYF
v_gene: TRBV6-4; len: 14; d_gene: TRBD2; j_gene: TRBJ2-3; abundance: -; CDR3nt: TGTGCCAGCAGCCCTCGGGGGGACACAGATACGCAGTATTTT; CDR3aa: CASSPRGDTDTQYF
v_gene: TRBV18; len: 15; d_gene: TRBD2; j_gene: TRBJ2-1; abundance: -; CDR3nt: TGTGCCAGCTCACCTAGCGGGAGGGCAGAAAATGAGCAGTTCTTC; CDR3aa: CASSPSGRAENEQFF
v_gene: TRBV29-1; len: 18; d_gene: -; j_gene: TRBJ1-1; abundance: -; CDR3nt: TGCAGCGTTAGTTCGGGCAGGGCCATAGGAGGGATGAACACTGAAGCTTTCTTT; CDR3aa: CSVSSGRAIGGMNTEAFF
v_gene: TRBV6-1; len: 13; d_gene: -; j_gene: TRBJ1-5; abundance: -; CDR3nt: TGTGCCAGCAGGCGGGGGGCCCATCAGCCCCAGCATTTT; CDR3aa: CASRRGAHQPQHF
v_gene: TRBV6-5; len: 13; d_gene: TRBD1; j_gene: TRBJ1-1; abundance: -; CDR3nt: TGTGCCAGCAGACCGGGACAGGGGAGATTGGCTTTCTTT; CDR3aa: CASRPGQGRLAFF
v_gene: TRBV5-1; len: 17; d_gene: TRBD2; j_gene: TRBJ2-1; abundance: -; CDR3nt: TGCGCCAGCAGCGACCCTGCTCGCGGGAGCTCCTACAATGAGCAGTTCTTC; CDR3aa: CASSDPARGSSYNEQFF
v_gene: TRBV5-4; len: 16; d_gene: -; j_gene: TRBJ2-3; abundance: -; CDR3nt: TGTGCCAGCAGCTATCCCTGGGGGGTTGGTACAGATACGCAGTATTTT; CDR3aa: CASSYPWGVGTDTQYF
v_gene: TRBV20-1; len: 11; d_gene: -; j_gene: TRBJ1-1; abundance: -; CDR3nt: TGCAGTGCTGTAGGGGGCACTGAAGCTTTCTTT; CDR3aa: CSAVGGTEAFF
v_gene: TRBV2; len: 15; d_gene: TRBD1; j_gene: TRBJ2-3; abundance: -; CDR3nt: TGTGCCAGCACCGAGGGGGCCTACAGCACAGATACGCAGTATTTT; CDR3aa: CASTEGAYSTDTQYF
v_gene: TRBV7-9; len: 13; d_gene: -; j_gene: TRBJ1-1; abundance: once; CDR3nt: TGTGCCACAAGGGGAGGGGGGAACACTGAAGCTTTCTTT; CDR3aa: CATRGGGNTEAFF
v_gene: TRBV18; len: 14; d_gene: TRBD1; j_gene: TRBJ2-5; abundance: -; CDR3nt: TGTGCCAGCTCACGCCCGACAGGGGGGGAGACCCAGTACTTC; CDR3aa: CASSRPTGGETQYF
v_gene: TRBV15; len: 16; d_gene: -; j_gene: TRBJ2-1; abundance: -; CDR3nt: TGTGCCACCAGCAGCCAAGTAGCGGCCTCCTACAATGAGCAGTTCTTC; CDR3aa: CATSSQVAASYNEQFF
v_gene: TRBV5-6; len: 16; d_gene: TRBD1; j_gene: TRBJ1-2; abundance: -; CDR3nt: TGTGCCAGCAGCCCCGGGACAGGGGGGTTAAACTATGGCTACACCTTC; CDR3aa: CASSPGTGGLNYGYTF
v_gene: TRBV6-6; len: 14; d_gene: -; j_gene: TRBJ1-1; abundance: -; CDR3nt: TGTGCCAGCAGTTGCCTAGGACAGAACACTGAAGCTTCCTTT; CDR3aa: CASSCLGQNTEASF
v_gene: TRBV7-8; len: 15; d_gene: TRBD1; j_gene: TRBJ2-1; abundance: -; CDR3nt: TGTGCCAGCAGCTCAGACAGGGGTTCCTACAATGAGCAGTTCTTC; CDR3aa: CASSSDRGSYNEQFF
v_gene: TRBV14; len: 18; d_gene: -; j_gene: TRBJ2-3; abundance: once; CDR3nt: TGTGCCAGCCACCCCCGTCCAGATTGGATGGGAGTCTCAGATACGCAGTATTTT; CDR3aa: CASHPRPDWMGVSDTQYF
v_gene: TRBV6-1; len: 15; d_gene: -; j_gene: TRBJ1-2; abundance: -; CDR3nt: TGTGCCAGCAGTGACAGGGCACTCCCCAACTATGGCTACACCTTC; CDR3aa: CASSDRALPNYGYTF
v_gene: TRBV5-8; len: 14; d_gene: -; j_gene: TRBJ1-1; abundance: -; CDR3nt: TGTGCCAGCAGCCGCGTAGACGGGTACACTGAAGCTTTCTTT; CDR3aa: CASSRVDGYTEAFF
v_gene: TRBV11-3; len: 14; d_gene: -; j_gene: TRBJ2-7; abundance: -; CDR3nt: TGTGCCAGCAGCTTAGAGGCCCCTTCCTACGAGCAGTACTTC; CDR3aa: CASSLEAPSYEQYF
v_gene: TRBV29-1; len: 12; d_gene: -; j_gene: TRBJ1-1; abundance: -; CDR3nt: TGCAGCGTTGCGCCGGGGAACACTGAAGCTTTCTTT; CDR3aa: CSVAPGNTEAFF
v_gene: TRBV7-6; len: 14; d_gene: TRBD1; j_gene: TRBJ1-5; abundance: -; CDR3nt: TGTGCCAGCAGCTTATCGACAGGGGATCAGCCCCAGCATTTT; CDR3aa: CASSLSTGDQPQHF
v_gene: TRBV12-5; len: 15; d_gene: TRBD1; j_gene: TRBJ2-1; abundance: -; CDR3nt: TGTGCTAGTGGATTGGGACAGACAAACTACAATGAGCAGTTCTTC; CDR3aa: CASGLGQTNYNEQFF
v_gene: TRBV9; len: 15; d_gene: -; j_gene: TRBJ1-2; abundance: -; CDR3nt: TGTGCCAGCAGCGTTTGGCAGGGCCCTAACTATGGCTACACCTTC; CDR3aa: CASSVWQGPNYGYTF
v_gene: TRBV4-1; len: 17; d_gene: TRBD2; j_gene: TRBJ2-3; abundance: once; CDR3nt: TGCGCCAGCAGCCAAGATCACCGGGAGGGATACACAGATACGCAGTATTTT; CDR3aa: CASSQDHREGYTDTQYF
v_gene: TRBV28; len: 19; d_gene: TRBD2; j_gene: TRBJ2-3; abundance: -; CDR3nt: TGTGCCAGCAGTAACTACAGAGGACTAGCGGGAGAGGGAGAGGATACGCAGTATTTT; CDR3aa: CASSNYRGLAGEGEDTQYF
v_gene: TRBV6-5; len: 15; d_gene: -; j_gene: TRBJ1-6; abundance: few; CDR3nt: TGTGCCAGCAGTTACGACAGCTTCTATAATTCACCCCTCCACTTT; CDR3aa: CASSYDSFYNSPLHF
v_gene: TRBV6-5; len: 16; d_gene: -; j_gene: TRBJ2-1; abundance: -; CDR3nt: TGTGCCAGCAGTTACTCGACGGGGAGCTCCTACAATGAGCAGTTCTTC; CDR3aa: CASSYSTGSSYNEQFF
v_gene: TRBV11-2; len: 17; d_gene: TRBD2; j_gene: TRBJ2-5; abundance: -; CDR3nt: TGTGCCAGCAGCTTAGTGAAGTGGCGGGAGTATAGAGAGACCCAGTACTTC; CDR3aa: CASSLVKWREYRETQYF
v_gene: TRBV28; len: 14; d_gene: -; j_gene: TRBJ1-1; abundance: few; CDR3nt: TGTGCCAGCAGTTTATTTGGGGGGTTCACTGAAGCTTTCTTT; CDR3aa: CASSLFGGFTEAFF
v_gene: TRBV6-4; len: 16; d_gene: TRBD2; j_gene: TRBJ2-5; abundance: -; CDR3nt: TGTGCCAGCAGTGTCTCGGGACTAGCGGTTCAAGAGACCCAGTACTTC; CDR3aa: CASSVSGLAVQETQYF
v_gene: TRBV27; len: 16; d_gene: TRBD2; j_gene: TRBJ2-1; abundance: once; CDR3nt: TGTGCCAGCAGTGCCGATAGCGGGAGCTCCTACAATGAGCAGTTCTTC; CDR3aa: CASSADSGSSYNEQFF